This TCR beta chain was captured by sequencing in a study of cytotoxic CD8 clonotypes in ibrutinib-treated CLL. The wider study: In all, about a dozen patients were relapsed/refractory, fewer than 16 were treatment-naive and about 18 were IGHV unmutated.

The germline gives CDR1 LNHDA, CDR2 SQIVND (reference sequence). The CDR3 length is 14 residues. Trimming left V 3 bases short and J 9 bases short, with 17 bases between. Generated by immunoSEQ multiplex PCR, the TCRdb table keeps only in-frame clones and is missing some. The data show around 140,000 clones, 65% to 85% seen once. This clone was detected once. The specimen comprised PBMCs, sampled after 36 months of ibrutinib treatment. The sequence came from a human donor with chronic lymphocytic leukemia. The chain couples TRBV19 to TRBJ2-5, with no clear D. The CDR3 DNA follows: TGTGCCAGTAGTATCGCAGGTGCCCAGGCGGCCCAGTACTTC. Translated: CASSIAGAQAAQYF.